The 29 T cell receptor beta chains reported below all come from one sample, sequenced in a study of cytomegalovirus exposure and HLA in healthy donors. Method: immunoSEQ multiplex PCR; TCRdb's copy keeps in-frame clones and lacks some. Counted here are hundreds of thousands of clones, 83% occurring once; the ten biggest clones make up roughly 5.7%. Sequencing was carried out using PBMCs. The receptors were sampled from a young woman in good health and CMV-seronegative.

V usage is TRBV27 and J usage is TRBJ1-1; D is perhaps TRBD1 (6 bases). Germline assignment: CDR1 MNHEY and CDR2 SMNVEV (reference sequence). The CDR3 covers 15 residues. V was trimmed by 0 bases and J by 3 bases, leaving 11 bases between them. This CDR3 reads CASSLSVGAYTEAFF. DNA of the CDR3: TGTGCCAGCAGTTTATCGGTGGGGGCTTACACTGAAGCTTTCTTT.

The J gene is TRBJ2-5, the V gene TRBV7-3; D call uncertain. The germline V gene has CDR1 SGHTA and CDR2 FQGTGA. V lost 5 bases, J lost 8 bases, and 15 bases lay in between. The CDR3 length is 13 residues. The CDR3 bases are TGTGCCAGCAGCAACACACCCATCGGAACCCAGTACTTC. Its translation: CASSNTPIGTQYF.

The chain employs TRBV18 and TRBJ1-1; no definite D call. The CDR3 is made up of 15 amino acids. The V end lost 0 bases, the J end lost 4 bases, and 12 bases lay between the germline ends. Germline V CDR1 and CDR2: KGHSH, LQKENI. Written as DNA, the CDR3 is TGTGCCAGCTCACCACCCGACCGGAGGAGCACTGAAGCTTTCTTT. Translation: CASSPPDRRSTEAFF.

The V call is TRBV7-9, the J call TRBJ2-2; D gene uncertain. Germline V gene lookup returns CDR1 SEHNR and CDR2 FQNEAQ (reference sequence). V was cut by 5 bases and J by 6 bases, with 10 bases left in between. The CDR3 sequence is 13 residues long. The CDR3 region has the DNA TGTGCCAGCAGCCCGAAGGAAGCCGGGGAGCTGTTTTTT. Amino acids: CASSPKEAGELFF.

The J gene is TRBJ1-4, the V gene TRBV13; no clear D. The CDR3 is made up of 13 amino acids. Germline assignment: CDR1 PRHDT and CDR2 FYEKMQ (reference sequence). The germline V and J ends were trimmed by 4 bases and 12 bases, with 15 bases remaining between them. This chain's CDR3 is CASSSDLRAELFF. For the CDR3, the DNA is TGTGCCAGCAGCTCAGACCTTAGGGCGGAACTGTTTTTT.

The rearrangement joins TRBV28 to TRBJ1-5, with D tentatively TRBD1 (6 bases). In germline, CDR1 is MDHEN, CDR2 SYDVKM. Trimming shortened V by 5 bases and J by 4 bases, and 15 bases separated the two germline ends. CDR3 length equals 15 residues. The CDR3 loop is CASSRGGIANQPQHF. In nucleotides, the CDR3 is TGTGCCAGCAGTCGCGGGGGCATCGCAAATCAGCCCCAGCATTTT.

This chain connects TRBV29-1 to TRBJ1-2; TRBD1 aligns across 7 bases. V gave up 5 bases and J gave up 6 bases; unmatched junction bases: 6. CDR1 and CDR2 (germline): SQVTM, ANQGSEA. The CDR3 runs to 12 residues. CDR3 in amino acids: CSVITGEDGYTF. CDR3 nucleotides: TGCAGCGTTATCACAGGGGAGGATGGCTACACCTTC.

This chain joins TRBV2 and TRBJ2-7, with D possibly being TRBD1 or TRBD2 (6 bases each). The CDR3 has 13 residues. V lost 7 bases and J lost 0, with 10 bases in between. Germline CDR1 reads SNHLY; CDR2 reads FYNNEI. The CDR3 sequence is CASTGASSYEQYF. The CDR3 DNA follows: TGTGCCAGCACGGGGGCGAGCTCCTACGAGCAGTACTTC.

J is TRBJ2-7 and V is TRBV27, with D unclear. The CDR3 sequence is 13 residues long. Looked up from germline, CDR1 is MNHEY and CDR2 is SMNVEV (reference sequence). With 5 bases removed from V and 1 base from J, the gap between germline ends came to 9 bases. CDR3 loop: CASSLAESYEQYF. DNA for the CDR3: TGTGCCAGCAGTCTCGCAGAATCCTACGAGCAGTACTTC.

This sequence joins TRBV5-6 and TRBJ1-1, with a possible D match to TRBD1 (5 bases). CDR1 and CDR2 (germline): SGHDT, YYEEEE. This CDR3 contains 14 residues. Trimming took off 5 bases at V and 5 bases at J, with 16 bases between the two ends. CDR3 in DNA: TGTGCCAGCAGTTTCGTCCCGGGGGGGACTGAAGCTTTCTTT. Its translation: CASSFVPGGTEAFF.

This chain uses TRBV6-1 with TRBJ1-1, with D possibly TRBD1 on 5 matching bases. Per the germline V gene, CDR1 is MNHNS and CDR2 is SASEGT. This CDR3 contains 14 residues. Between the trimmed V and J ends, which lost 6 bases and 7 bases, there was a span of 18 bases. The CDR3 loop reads CASSVLEGIGEAFF. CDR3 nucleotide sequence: TGTGCCAGCAGCGTGCTGGAGGGGATAGGTGAAGCTTTCTTT.

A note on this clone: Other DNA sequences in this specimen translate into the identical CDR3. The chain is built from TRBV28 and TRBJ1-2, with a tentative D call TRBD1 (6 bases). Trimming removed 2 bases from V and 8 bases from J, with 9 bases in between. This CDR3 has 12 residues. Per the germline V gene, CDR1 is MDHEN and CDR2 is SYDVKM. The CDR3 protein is CASSLRGDGYTF. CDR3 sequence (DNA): TGTGCCAGCAGTTTAAGGGGGGACGGCTACACCTTC.

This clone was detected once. The CDR3 spells CASSQSRWTGGNYGYTF. DNA of the CDR3: TGCGCCAGCAGCCAATCCCGATGGACAGGGGGAAACTATGGCTACACCTTC. The chain carries TRBV4-1 and TRBJ1-2; the match to TRBD1 covers 10 bases. Germline V lookup: CDR1 MGHRA, CDR2 YSYEKL. The CDR3 covers 17 residues. Trimming cost V 2 bases and J 2 bases; bases outside gene matches: 8.

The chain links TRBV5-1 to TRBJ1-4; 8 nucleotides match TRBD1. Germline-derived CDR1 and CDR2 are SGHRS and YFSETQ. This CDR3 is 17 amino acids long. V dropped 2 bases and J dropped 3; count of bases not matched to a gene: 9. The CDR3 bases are TGCGCCAGCAGCTTTGAGGCCCACAGGGGGGCTAATGAAAAACTGTTTTTT. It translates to CASSFEAHRGANEKLFF.

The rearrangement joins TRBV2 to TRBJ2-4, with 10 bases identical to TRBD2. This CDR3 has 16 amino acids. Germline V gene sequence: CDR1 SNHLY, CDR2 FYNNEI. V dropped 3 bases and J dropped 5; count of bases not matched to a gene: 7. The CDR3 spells CASSDPSSGRENIQYF. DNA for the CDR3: TGTGCCAGCAGTGACCCCTCTAGCGGGAGAGAAAACATTCAGTACTTC.

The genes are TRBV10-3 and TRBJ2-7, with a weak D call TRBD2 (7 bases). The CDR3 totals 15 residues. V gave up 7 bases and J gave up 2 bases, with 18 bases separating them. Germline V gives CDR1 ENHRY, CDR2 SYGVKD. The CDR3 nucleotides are TGTGCCATCATGGAAGGGGGGGCGCCGCCCTACGAGCAGTACTTC. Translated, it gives CAIMEGGAPPYEQYF.

The CDR3 DNA follows: TGTGCCAGCTCACCCGGGACTAGCGGGAGTCTCTACGAGCAGTACTTC. Encoded protein: CASSPGTSGSLYEQYF. The chain combines TRBV18 with TRBJ2-7; 14 positions match TRBD2. Germline V CDR1 and CDR2: KGHSH, LQKENI. The CDR3 is 16 residues long. Trimming cost V 3 bases and J 3 bases; bases outside gene matches: 4.

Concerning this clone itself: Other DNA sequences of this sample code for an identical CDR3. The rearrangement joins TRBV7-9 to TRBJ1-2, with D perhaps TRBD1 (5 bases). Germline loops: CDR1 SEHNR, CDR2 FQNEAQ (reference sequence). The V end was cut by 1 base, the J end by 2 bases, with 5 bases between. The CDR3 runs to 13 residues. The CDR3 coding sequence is TGTGCCAGCAGCTTAGGACAGAACTATGGCTACACCTTC. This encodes CASSLGQNYGYTF. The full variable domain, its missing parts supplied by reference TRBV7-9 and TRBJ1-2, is DTGVSQNPRHKITKRGQNVTFRCDPISEHNRLYWYRQTLGQGPEFLTYFQNEAQLEKSRLLSDRFSAERPKGSFSTLEIQRTEQGDSAMYLCASSLGQNYGYTFGSGTRLTVV.

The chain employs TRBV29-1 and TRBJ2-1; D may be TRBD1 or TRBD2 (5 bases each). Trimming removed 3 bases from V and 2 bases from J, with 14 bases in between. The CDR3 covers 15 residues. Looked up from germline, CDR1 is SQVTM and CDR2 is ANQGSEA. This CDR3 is CSVEGPTEAYNEQFF. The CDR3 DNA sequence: TGCAGCGTTGAGGGGCCGACGGAGGCCTACAATGAGCAGTTCTTC.

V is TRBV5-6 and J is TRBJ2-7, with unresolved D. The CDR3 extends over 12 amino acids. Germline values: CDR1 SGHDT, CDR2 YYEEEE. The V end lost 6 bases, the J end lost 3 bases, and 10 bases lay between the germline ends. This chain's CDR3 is CASTRLNYEQYF. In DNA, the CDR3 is TGTGCCAGCACGCGCTTAAACTACGAGCAGTACTTC.

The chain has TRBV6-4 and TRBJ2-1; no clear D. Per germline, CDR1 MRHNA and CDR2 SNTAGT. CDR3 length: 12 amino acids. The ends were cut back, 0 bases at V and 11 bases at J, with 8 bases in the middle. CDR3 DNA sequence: TGTGCCAGCAGTGACTCGGCGGCGAAGCAGTTCTTC. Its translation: CASSDSAAKQFF.

The DNA of the CDR3 is TGTGCCTGGGTTGCCTTGTACCCCGAAGCTTTCTTT. Encoded protein: CAWVALYPEAFF. The chain carries TRBV30 and TRBJ1-1, with D uncertain. Germline lookup yields CDR1 GTSNPN and CDR2 SVGIG (reference sequence). Trimming left V 5 bases short and J 8 bases short, with 15 bases between. The CDR3 has 12 residues.

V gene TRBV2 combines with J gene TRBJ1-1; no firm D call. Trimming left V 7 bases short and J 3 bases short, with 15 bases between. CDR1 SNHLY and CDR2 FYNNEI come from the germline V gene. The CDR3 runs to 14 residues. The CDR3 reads CASIYATSDTEAFF. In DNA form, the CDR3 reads TGTGCCAGCATATACGCCACGTCTGACACTGAAGCTTTCTTT.

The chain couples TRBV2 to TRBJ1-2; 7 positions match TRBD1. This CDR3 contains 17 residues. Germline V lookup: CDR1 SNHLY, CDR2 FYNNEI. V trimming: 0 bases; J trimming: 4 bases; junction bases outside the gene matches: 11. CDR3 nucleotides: TGTGCCAGCAGTGAAGCCCCACAGGGGACGCTGTCCTATGGCTACACCTTC. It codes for CASSEAPQGTLSYGYTF. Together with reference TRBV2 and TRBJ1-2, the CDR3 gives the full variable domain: EPEVTQTPSHQVTQMGQEVILRCVPISNHLYFYWYRQILGQKVEFLVSFYNNEISEKSEIFDDQFSVERPDGSNFTLKIRSTKLEDSAMYFCASSEAPQGTLSYGYTFGSGTRLTVV.

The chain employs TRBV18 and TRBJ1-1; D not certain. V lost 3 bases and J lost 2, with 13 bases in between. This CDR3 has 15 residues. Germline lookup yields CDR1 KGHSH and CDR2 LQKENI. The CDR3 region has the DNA TGTGCCAGCTCACCGGGGTGGAAGGATAACACTGAAGCTTTCTTT. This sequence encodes CASSPGWKDNTEAFF. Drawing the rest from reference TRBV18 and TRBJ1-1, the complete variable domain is NAGVMQNPRHLVRRRGQEARLRCSPMKGHSHVYWYRQLPEEGLKFMVYLQKENIIDESGMPKERFSAEFPKEGPSILRIQQVVRGDSAAYFCASSPGWKDNTEAFFGQGTRLTVV.

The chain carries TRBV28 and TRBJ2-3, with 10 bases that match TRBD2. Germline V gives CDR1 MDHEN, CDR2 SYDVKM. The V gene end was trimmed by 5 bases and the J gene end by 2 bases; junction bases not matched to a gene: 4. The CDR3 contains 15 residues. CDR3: CASSTSGINTDTQYF. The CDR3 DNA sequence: TGTGCCAGCAGTACTAGCGGGATTAACACAGATACGCAGTATTTT. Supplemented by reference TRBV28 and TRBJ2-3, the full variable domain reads DVKVTQSSRYLVKRTGEKVFLECVQDMDHENMFWYRQDPGLGLRLIYFSYDVKMKEKGDIPEGYSVSREKKERFSLILESASTNQTSMYLCASSTSGINTDTQYFGPGTRLTVL.

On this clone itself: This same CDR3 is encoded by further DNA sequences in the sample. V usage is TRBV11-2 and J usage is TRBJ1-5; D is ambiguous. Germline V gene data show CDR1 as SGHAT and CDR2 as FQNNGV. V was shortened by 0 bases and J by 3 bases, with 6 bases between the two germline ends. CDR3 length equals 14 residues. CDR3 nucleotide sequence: TGTGCCAGCAGCTTAGAAGGCTCCAATCAGCCCCAGCATTTT. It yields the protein CASSLEGSNQPQHF.

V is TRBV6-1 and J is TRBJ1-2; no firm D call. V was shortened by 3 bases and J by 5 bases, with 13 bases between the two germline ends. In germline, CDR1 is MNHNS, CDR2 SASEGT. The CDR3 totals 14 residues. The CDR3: CASSDLGLWYGYTF. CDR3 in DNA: TGTGCCAGCAGTGATCTGGGTCTCTGGTATGGCTACACCTTC.

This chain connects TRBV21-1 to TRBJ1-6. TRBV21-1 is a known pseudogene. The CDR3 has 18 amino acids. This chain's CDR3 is CASSKWAVGRAPNSPLHF. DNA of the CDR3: TGTGCCAGCAGCAAATGGGCAGTCGGGCGGGCGCCTAATTCACCCCTCCACTTT.